This is a list of T cell receptor beta chains from one sample in a study of read filtering for tumor transcriptome and immune sequencing. TCRdb re-analysed the reads in MiXCR, keeping a single row per CDR3 protein. The sample contains 90,000 or so distinct CDR3 sequences, about 22% of which appear only once. Sequencing used a population of CD138-negative cells sorted from bone marrow. The receptors derive from a donor at least 40 years old with multiple myeloma. Each CDR3 is given with its conserved first and last residue. The D gene is left open where the match is weak. Size is stated for part of the rows, as once, few or many counts, or as a class when the clone is expanded.

>TRBD2|TRBV28|many|TRBJ2-1
CASSFTLAGDNEQFF
TGTGCCAGCAGTTTCACACTAGCGGGGGACAATGAGCAGTTCTTC
>-|TRBV18|-|TRBJ2-3
CASSPLRLRGTDTQYF
TGTGCCAGCTCACCATTGCGGCTTAGGGGAACAGATACGCAGTATTTT
>TRBD2|TRBV6-1|-|TRBJ2-3
CASSQGGSTDTQYF
TGTGCCAGCAGTCAGGGAGGGAGCACAGATACGCAGTATTTT
>TRBD1|TRBV7-9|-|TRBJ2-4
CASSLAYRGAKNIQYF
TGTGCCAGCAGCTTAGCTTACAGGGGAGCCAAAAACATTCAGTACTTC
>-|TRBV20-1|once|TRBJ1-1
CSARIPGLGAGTEAFF
TGCAGTGCGAGGATTCCGGGACTGGGGGCGGGGACTGAAGCTTTCTTT
>-|TRBV6-5|many|TRBJ2-2
CASSYSGLMTAGELFF
TGTGCCAGCAGTTACTCGGGGCTAATGACTGCCGGGGAGCTGTTTTTT
>TRBD2|TRBV5-1|many|TRBJ2-1
CASSLNSRTSGYNEQFF
TGCGCCAGCAGCTTGAATTCCCGGACTAGCGGGTACAATGAGCAGTTCTTC
>-|TRBV4-1|-|TRBJ1-1
CASSRDTNTKAFF
TGCGCCAGCAGCCGAGACACAAACACTAAAGCTTTCTTT
>-|TRBV9|few|TRBJ2-3
CASSVGRSDTQYF
TGTGCCAGCAGCGTAGGTCGGTCAGATACGCAGTATTTT
>-|TRBV19|many|TRBJ2-1
CASNGGQFSYNEQFF
TGTGCCAGTAACGGGGGACAGTTCTCTTACAATGAGCAGTTCTTC
>-|TRBV27|many|TRBJ2-3
CASSLSVDRPDTQYF
TGTGCCAGCAGTTTATCGGTGGATCGGCCAGATACGCAGTATTTT
>-|TRBV12-3/TRBV12-4|many|TRBJ2-1
CASSKIAVEQFF
TGTGCCAGCAGTAAGATAGCTGTTGAGCAGTTCTTC
>-|TRBV5-1|few|TRBJ1-2
CASSSLHAARNYGYTF
TGCGCCAGCTCTTCTTTGCACGCGGCGCGTAACTATGGCTACACCTTC
>TRBD2|TRBV7-9|few|TRBJ2-2
CASSFSSGPRGTGELFF
TGTGCCAGCAGCTTTTCCTCCGGGCCGCGGGGGACCGGGGAGCTGTTTTTT
>-|TRBV5-1|-|TRBJ2-1
CASSPGASSNEHSF
TGCGCCAGCAGCCCGGGGGCCTCGTCCAATGAGCATTCCTTC
>-|TRBV4-1|many|TRBJ2-5
CASSPKTAQETQYF
TGCGCCAGCAGCCCAAAGACGGCGCAAGAGACCCAGTACTTC
>-|TRBV4-1|-|TRBJ1-4
CASSSGLGTNEKLFF
TGCGCCAGCAGCTCAGGGTTAGGCACTAATGAAAAACTGTTTTTT
>-|TRBV12-3/TRBV12-4|many|TRBJ2-3
CASSSGSTDTQYF
TGTGCCAGCAGCTCAGGGAGCACAGATACGCAGTATTTT
>TRBD1|TRBV24-1|many|TRBJ2-1
CATSDRGQGGRDEQFF
TGTGCCACCAGTGACAGGGGACAGGGGGGTAGGGATGAGCAGTTCTTC
>-|TRBV12-3/TRBV12-4|many|TRBJ2-1
CASSLRGGNEQFF
TGTGCCAGCAGTCTCAGGGGAGGGAATGAGCAGTTCTTC
>-|TRBV20-1|many|TRBJ1-1
CSASQRKGVNTEAFF
TGCAGTGCTAGTCAAAGGAAGGGGGTGAACACTGAAGCTTTCTTT
>-|TRBV5-1|medium-sized|TRBJ2-1
CASSFSTVGEQFF
TGCGCCAGCAGCTTCTCAACCGTCGGGGAGCAGTTCTTC
>-|TRBV7-8|-|TRBJ1-4
CASSLNGGELFF
TGTGCCAGCAGCTTGAACGGCGGGGAACTGTTTTTT
>-|TRBV2|many|TRBJ1-1
CASSEGWRTEAFF
TGTGCCAGCTCAGAGGGCTGGCGCACTGAAGCTTTCTTT
>-|TRBV3-1|few|TRBJ2-1
CASSQVGDEQFF
TGTGCCAGCAGCCAAGTCGGAGATGAGCAGTTCTTC
>TRBD1|TRBV7-8|-|TRBJ1-4
CASSWGQGFEKLFF
TGTGCCAGCAGCTGGGGACAGGGCTTTGAAAAACTGTTTTTT
>TRBD2|TRBV29-1|-|TRBJ2-5
CSVEGRERAKTQYF
TGCAGCGTTGAGGGGAGGGAGCGGGCTAAGACCCAGTACTTC
>-|TRBV20-1|many|TRBJ1-1
CSARPGNTEAFF
TGCAGTGCTAGGCCAGGGAACACTGAAGCTTTCTTT
>TRBD2|TRBV7-2|many|TRBJ2-1
CASSLHQRGPMEYNEQFF
TGTGCCAGCAGCTTACACCAGCGGGGGCCTATGGAGTACAATGAGCAGTTCTTC
>-|TRBV5-1|many|TRBJ2-1
CASSLDRSYNEQFF
TGCGCCAGCAGCTTGGACAGATCCTACAATGAGCAGTTCTTC
>-|TRBV9|many|TRBJ2-5
CASSVGTAQETQYF
TGTGCCAGCAGCGTCGGGACTGCTCAAGAGACCCAGTACTTC
>-|TRBV19|few|TRBJ2-2
CASRKTGELFF
TGTGCCAGTCGAAAGACCGGGGAGCTGTTTTTT
>TRBD2|TRBV20-1|many|TRBJ2-7
CSATRTSDEQYF
TGCAGTGCTACCCGGACTAGCGACGAGCAGTACTTC
>-|TRBV20-1|many|TRBJ2-3
CSARKLRSGSTDTQYF
TGCAGTGCTAGAAAATTGCGGAGCGGTAGCACAGATACGCAGTATTTT
>-|TRBV5-1|many|TRBJ1-1
CASSLEGIGEAFF
TGCGCCAGCAGCTTGGAGGGGATCGGTGAAGCTTTCTTT
>-|TRBV28|few|TRBJ2-7
CASSSPSEQYF
TGTGCCAGCAGTTCCCCATCCGAGCAGTACTTC
>-|TRBV29-1|many|TRBJ1-1
CSVEAKLNTEAFF
TGCAGCGTTGAAGCCAAGTTGAACACTGAAGCTTTCTTT
>-|TRBV24-1|many|TRBJ2-3
CATSDPDTQYF
TGTGCCACCAGTGATCCAGATACGCAGTATTTT
>-|TRBV7-8|few|TRBJ1-5
CASSLASGNQPQHF
TGTGCCAGCAGCTTAGCGTCGGGGAATCAGCCCCAGCATTTT
>-|TRBV28|-|TRBJ1-2
CASSLSPPLYGYTF
TGTGCCAGCAGTTTGTCCCCACCGCTCTATGGCTACACCTTC
>-|TRBV3-1|medium-sized|TRBJ2-1
CASSQDPWARYNEQFF
TGTGCCAGCAGCCAAGATCCGTGGGCGAGATACAATGAGCAGTTCTTC
>-|TRBV5-1|many|TRBJ1-1
CASSFGRGNTEAFF
TGCGCCAGCAGCTTTGGCAGGGGGAACACTGAAGCTTTCTTT
>-|TRBV7-2|many|TRBJ2-1
CASSLGGADNEQFF
TGTGCCAGCAGCCTAGGGGGTGCGGACAATGAGCAGTTCTTC
>-|TRBV29-1|many|TRBJ1-1
CSVGEMNTEAFF
TGCAGCGTTGGAGAGATGAACACTGAAGCTTTCTTT
>TRBD1|TRBV13|-|TRBJ1-1
CASSARGLRTEAFF
TGTGCCAGCAGCGCCAGGGGGCTGCGGACTGAAGCTTTCTTT
>-|TRBV7-2|many|TRBJ2-1
CASSSLDYEQFF
TGTGCCAGCAGCTCCCTGGACTATGAGCAGTTCTTC
>-|TRBV12-3/TRBV12-4|-|TRBJ2-1
CVSSLESGPPYYEQFF
TGTGTCAGCAGTTTAGAGTCGGGACCGCCCTACTATGAGCAGTTCTTC
>-|TRBV7-8|-|TRBJ1-5
CASSKNTDLGPQHF
TGTGCCAGCAGCAAAAACACGGACCTCGGGCCCCAGCATTTT